A single T cell receptor (beta chain) is shown here with its context. Using its own MiXCR run on the RT-PCR reads, TCRdb lists one record per CDR3 protein. Altogether some 150,000 distinct CDR3 sequences are present, approximately 37% being singletons, with the ten largest covering approximately 50%. The data are from a study of patients and donors after allogeneic stem cell transplantation. Germline CDR1 reads KGHDR; CDR2 reads SFDVKD. The CDR3 consists of 16 residues. J was trimmed by 4 bases and V by 0 bases; bases with no gene match: 5. Sample: blood, either unsorted or a sorted T cell fraction (not recorded which). The sequence was obtained from a human donor who was either an allogeneic HSCT recipient or a stem cell or donor lymphocyte infusion donor (not recorded which). It is not recorded whose cells these are; they may come from a transplant donor. The chain recombines TRBV24-1 with TRBJ2-1; 7 bases line up with TRBD2. CDR3: CATSDLQAGSYNEQFF. The CDR3 coding sequence is TGTGCCACCAGTGATTTGCAAGCGGGAAGTTACAATGAGCAGTTCTTC.